This T cell receptor beta chain stems from a study of T cell responses to AZD1222 COVID-19 vaccine. Notes on the study in general: The donors showed a predominance of white British ancestry and of females, with possible underestimation of clonal diversity. There were vaccine-associated CD4 TCRs across spike, dominant at 160-218 and 743-854. Close to half of spike-specific TCRs reportedly recognize unmutated variant regions. At study baseline, merely roughly 6 AZD1222 recipients were seropositive.

Clones were read by immunoSEQ multiplex PCR, and TCRdb kept only the in-frame ones, dropping some. The data show more than 100,000 clones, with 75% to 90% seen just once and 3.1% held by the top ten. About this clone itself: Its matching antigen is unknown.

CDR3 length equals 15 residues. Germline CDR1 SGHVS, CDR2 FNYEAQ. Trimming pared 3 bases from V and 5 bases from J, leaving 16 bases between. Specimen: peripheral blood, collected on day 0 of AZD1222 vaccination. This chain uses TRBV7-6 with TRBJ2-5; D may be TRBD2 (6 bases). This receptor was taken from an adult in good health. CDR3 coding DNA: TGTGCCAGCAGCTTCGCAGACTGGGGAGGTGAGACCCAGTACTTC. It translates to CASSFADWGGETQYF.